The next 20 T cell receptor beta chains were all read from a single sample in a study of cytomegalovirus exposure and HLA in healthy donors. Profiled with immunoSEQ multiplex PCR; TCRdb holds only in-frame clones, not every one. The repertoire holds about 170,000 clones, with about 86% as singletons. The source material was PBMCs. The receptors here all came from a woman aged 18-30 years in good health and CMV-seronegative.

The V call is TRBV7-2, the J call TRBJ2-3; D is perhaps TRBD2 (7 bases). The CDR3 is made up of 16 amino acids. Trimming removed 4 bases at V and 1 base at J, with 15 bases between. CDR1 SGHTA and CDR2 FQGNSA come from the germline V gene. As DNA, the CDR3 is TGTGCCAGCAGCTCGGGGGGCGCTATACGCACAGATACGCAGTATTTT. Its translation: CASSSGGAIRTDTQYF.

Worth noting for this clone: Additional DNA sequences in this sample encode the identical CDR3. J is TRBJ1-2 and V is TRBV6-5, with TRBD1 matching 9 bases. Trimming took 0 bases from V and 8 from J; bases not matched to a gene: 1. The CDR3 extends over 13 amino acids. Germline CDR1 is MNHEY and CDR2 is SVGAGI. The CDR3 loop is CASSYSTGGGYTF. CDR3 bases: TGTGCCAGCAGTTACTCCACAGGGGGCGGCTACACCTTC.

This chain uses TRBV5-1 with TRBJ1-2; 10 nucleotides match TRBD1. The germline V gene encodes CDR1 SGHRS and CDR2 YFSETQ. The J segment lost 2 bases and the V segment lost 4 bases, leaving 5 bases of the junction unmatched. CDR3 length: 15 amino acids. DNA for the CDR3: TGCGCCAGCAGCCCACCGGGACAGGGGAACTATGGCTACACCTTC. Translated: CASSPPGQGNYGYTF.

CDR3 amino acids: CASSFSTGASYEQYF. The CDR3 DNA reads as TGTGCCAGCAGCTTCTCAACAGGGGCCTCCTACGAGCAGTACTTC. The chain carries TRBV6-6 and TRBJ2-7; 7 positions match TRBD1. CDR1 and CDR2 from the germline V gene are MNHNY and SVGAGI (reference sequence). Trimming at V came to 6 bases and at J to 0 bases, leaving 8 bases not matched to a gene. The CDR3 extends over 15 amino acids.

This sequence joins TRBV19 and TRBJ1-2; 7 bases fit TRBD1. The V segment lost 2 bases and the J segment 2 bases; nucleotides outside the gene matches: 5. Germline CDR1 reads LNHDA; CDR2 reads SQIVND (reference sequence). The CDR3 contains 15 residues. The CDR3 loop is CASSIKKGQNYGYTF. The CDR3 DNA reads TGTGCCAGTAGTATAAAGAAGGGACAGAACTATGGCTACACCTTC.

The V and J genes are TRBV4-1 and TRBJ1-1; D not resolved. The V gene's germline CDR1 is MGHRA and CDR2 YSYEKL. This CDR3 is 13 amino acids long. V dropped 1 base and J dropped 4 bases, with 7 bases sitting between them. CDR3 DNA sequence: TGCGCCAGCAGCCAAGCGTCAGGCACTGAAGCTTTCTTT. It specifies CASSQASGTEAFF.

The chain has TRBV2 and TRBJ1-2; 12 bases line up with TRBD1. Per the germline V gene, CDR1 is SNHLY and CDR2 is FYNNEI. V dropped 3 bases and J dropped 4; count of bases not matched to a gene: 15. CDR3 length equals 19 residues. The CDR3 region is CASSDYYIKGTGGAYGYTF. In DNA form, the CDR3 reads TGTGCCAGCAGTGATTATTATATCAAGGGGACAGGGGGCGCCTATGGCTACACCTTC.

The chain is built from TRBV5-1 and TRBJ1-2; no clear D. There are 12 residues in the CDR3. The germline gives CDR1 SGHRS, CDR2 YFSETQ. Between the trimmed V and J ends, which lost 1 base and 4 bases, there was a span of 5 bases. CDR3 DNA: TGCGCCAGCAGCTTGTTGCGCTATGGCTACACCTTC. This sequence encodes CASSLLRYGYTF.

V is TRBV14 and J is TRBJ1-2; maybe TRBD1 (6 bases). From germline, CDR1 is SGHDN and CDR2 FVKESK. The V and J ends lost 3 bases and 0 bases respectively, with 11 bases between them. The CDR3 runs 15 residues. CDR3 residues: CASSHIDRSNYGYTF. CDR3 bases: TGTGCCAGCAGCCATATAGACAGGTCTAACTATGGCTACACCTTC.

The chain combines TRBV20-1 with TRBJ2-7; TRBD1 is a possible D gene (5 bases). The germline CDR1 and CDR2 sequences are DFQATT and SNEGSKA (reference sequence). Trimming took off 3 bases at V and 6 bases at J, with 9 bases between the two ends. The CDR3 sequence is 11 residues long. DNA of the CDR3: TGCAGTGCTAGTGCTAGGGGCGAGCAGTACTTC. Its protein is CSASARGEQYF.

The V and J genes are TRBV29-1 and TRBJ2-5, with D maybe TRBD1 (5 bases). Trimming pared 6 bases from V and 5 bases from J, leaving 19 bases between. Germline CDR1 is SQVTM and CDR2 is ANQGSEA. The CDR3 is made up of 14 amino acids. This CDR3 is CSVIPDIPGETQYF. DNA for the CDR3: TGCAGCGTGATTCCGGACATCCCCGGGGAGACCCAGTACTTC.

CDR3 protein: CASSTSGGWNEQFF. CDR3 in DNA: TGTGCCAGTTCAACTAGCGGGGGATGGAATGAGCAGTTCTTC. The chain links TRBV7-3 to TRBJ2-1; 11 bases match TRBD2. The J segment lost 7 bases and the V segment lost 9 bases, leaving 8 bases of the junction unmatched. The germline CDR1 and CDR2 sequences are SGHTA and FQGTGA. CDR3 length equals 14 residues. Complete variable domain (other parts from reference TRBV7-3 and TRBJ2-1): GAGVSQTPSNKVTEKGKYVELRCDPISGHTALYWYRQSLGQGPEFLIYFQGTGAADDSGLPNDRFFAVRPEGSVSTLKIQRTERGDSAVYLCASSTSGGWNEQFFGPGTRLTVL.

The rearrangement uses TRBV12-5 and TRBJ2-7, with D perhaps TRBD2 (5 bases). V dropped 6 bases and J dropped 0 bases, with 15 bases sitting between them. The CDR3 runs to 15 residues. Germline V gene sequence: CDR1 LGHNT, CDR2 FRNRAP. CDR3 in amino acids: CASGEGSGDSYEQYF. The DNA for the CDR3 is TGTGCTAGTGGCGAAGGGAGTGGGGACTCCTACGAGCAGTACTTC.

J is TRBJ1-2 and V is TRBV19; 10 bases map to TRBD1. Germline V gene lookup returns CDR1 LNHDA and CDR2 SQIVND (reference sequence). With V trimmed by 1 base and J by 8 bases, 16 bases remained unmatched. The CDR3 spans 18 residues. The CDR3 spells CASSIGATTGTGVYGYTF. The CDR3 DNA sequence: TGTGCCAGTAGTATAGGCGCAACCACCGGGACAGGGGTTTACGGCTACACCTTC.

The gene calls are TRBV5-1 and TRBJ2-3; D is possibly TRBD2 (5 bases). Germline lookup yields CDR1 SGHRS and CDR2 YFSETQ. The CDR3 sequence is 14 residues long. The ends were cut back, 0 bases at V and 2 bases at J, with 7 bases in the middle. CDR3 in DNA: TGCGCCAGCAGCTTGGGGACTTTCACAGATACGCAGTATTTT. It translates to CASSLGTFTDTQYF.

The genes are TRBV7-8 and TRBJ2-7; perhaps TRBD2 as D (5 bases). The CDR3 consists of 15 residues. Between the trimmed V and J ends, which lost 3 bases and 2 bases, there was a span of 14 bases. The germline gives CDR1 SGHVS, CDR2 FQNEAQ. The CDR3 is CASSLYEGGTYEQYF. The DNA of the CDR3 is TGTGCCAGCAGCTTGTACGAGGGTGGGACCTACGAGCAGTACTTC. The variable domain in full, completed from reference TRBV7-8 and TRBJ2-7, reads GAGVSQSPRYKVAKRGQDVALRCDPISGHVSLFWYQQALGQGPEFLTYFQNEAQLDKSGLPSDRFFAERPEGSVSTLKIQRTQQEDSAVYLCASSLYEGGTYEQYFGPGTRLTVT.

V usage is TRBV2 and J usage is TRBJ1-4, with a tentative D call TRBD1 (5 bases). Germline values: CDR1 SNHLY, CDR2 FYNNEI. The CDR3 covers 15 residues. V was shortened by 10 bases and J by 10 bases, with 25 bases between the two germline ends. Here the CDR3 DNA reads TGTGCCATCATTGGCCGGGGGGTTCTCGCTAGAAAACTGTTTTTT. Translation: CAIIGRGVLARKLFF.

This clone was found a few times. The chain combines TRBV9 with TRBJ2-2; 7 bases align to TRBD1. The CDR3 contains 14 residues. In germline, CDR1 is SGDLS, CDR2 YYNGEE. After removal of 5 bases from V and 1 base from J, the junction contained 2 bases not matched to a gene. CDR3 sequence reads: CASRGQLNTGELFF. The CDR3 DNA reads TGTGCCAGCAGGGGACAGTTGAACACCGGGGAGCTGTTTTTT.

The chain joins TRBV11-3 to TRBJ2-5; no clear D gene. The germline V gene encodes CDR1 SGHNT and CDR2 YENEEA. V lost 2 bases and J 2 bases, leaving 6 bases between the germline ends. There are 13 residues in the CDR3. The CDR3 reads CASSLFPQETQYF. The CDR3 DNA reads as TGTGCCAGCAGCTTATTTCCTCAAGAGACCCAGTACTTC.

This rearrangement joins TRBV9 to TRBJ2-1; possibly TRBD2 for D (5 bases). V lost 3 bases and J 7 bases, leaving 11 bases between the germline ends. Germline loops: CDR1 SGDLS, CDR2 YYNGEE. The CDR3 contains 13 residues. The CDR3, as DNA: TGTGCCAGCAGCGAGGGAGTTTCGAATGAGCAGTTCTTC. Amino acids: CASSEGVSNEQFF.